The 8 T cell receptor beta chains below were found in one sample sequenced in a study of T-cell memory formation after mild COVID-19. TCRdb redid the calling of the 5' RACE reads with MiXCR, one entry per CDR3 protein. The sample lists 450,000 or so distinct CDR3 sequences, approximately 25% occurring once. The sequenced sample was PBMCs or a T cell subset sorted from them (not recorded which). The receptors originated from an adult woman who had mild COVID-19 (a few samples of this study predate the infection). Cell type and time point are not known.

This chain connects TRBV29-1 to TRBJ2-7; perhaps D is TRBD1 or TRBD2 (5 bases each). The CDR3 runs to 13 residues. CDR1 and CDR2 from the germline V gene are SQVTM and ANQGSEA. The germline V and J ends were trimmed by 6 bases and 1 base, with 13 bases remaining between them. Written as DNA, the CDR3 is TGCAGCGTCCCGGGACGCCGTTCCTACGAGCAGTACTTC. Amino acid sequence: CSVPGRRSYEQYF.

In this sample, this clonotype turned up many times. The V and J genes are TRBV29-1 and TRBJ2-3; perhaps TRBD1 as D (6 bases). Looked up from germline, CDR1 is SQVTM and CDR2 is ANQGSEA. The germline V and J ends were trimmed by 4 bases and 2 bases, with 10 bases remaining between them. This CDR3 spans 13 amino acids. CDR3 loop: CSVAGANTDTQYF. The CDR3 DNA reads as TGCAGCGTTGCAGGGGCCAACACAGATACGCAGTATTTT.

The V gene is TRBV5-1, the J gene TRBJ1-1; no firm D call. V lost 0 bases and J lost 5, with 14 bases in between. The CDR3 consists of 15 residues. Germline values: CDR1 SGHRS, CDR2 YFSETQ. The CDR3 coding sequence is TGCGCCAGCAGCTTGGATAGGAGGGAGGTAACTGAAGCTTTCTTT. Translating gives CASSLDRREVTEAFF. The variable domain in full, completed from reference TRBV5-1 and TRBJ1-1, reads KAGVTQTPRYLIKTRGQQVTLSCSPISGHRSVSWYQQTPGQGLQFLFEYFSETQRNKGNFPGRFSGRQFSNSRSEMNVSTLELGDSALYLCASSLDRREVTEAFFGQGTRLTVV.

This chain links TRBV5-5 with TRBJ2-4; TRBD1 aligns across 9 bases. The germline V gene encodes CDR1 SGHKS and CDR2 YYEKEE (reference sequence). The CDR3 loop spans 14 amino acids. The ends lost 6 bases at V and 7 bases at J; junction bases unmatched: 8. This CDR3 reads CASISTGGDNIQYF. The CDR3 nucleotides read TGTGCCAGCATCTCGACAGGGGGTGATAACATTCAGTACTTC.

This chain uses TRBV7-6 with TRBJ2-2, with D maybe TRBD2 (5 bases). Germline CDR1 SGHVS, CDR2 FNYEAQ. V dropped 0 bases and J dropped 13 bases, with 15 bases sitting between them. The CDR3 extends over 14 amino acids. The CDR3 loop reads CASSLANGRAGLFF. As DNA, the CDR3 is TGTGCCAGCAGCTTAGCAAACGGGCGGGCCGGGCTGTTTTTT.

V and J are TRBV7-9 and TRBJ2-1; 7 bases line up with TRBD2. The CDR3 contains 16 residues. J was trimmed by 1 base and V by 5 bases; bases with no gene match: 8. CDR1 is SEHNR, CDR2 FQNEAQ, per germline (reference sequence). CDR3 coding DNA: TGTGCCAGCAGCCTCTGGGCGGGAGTATCCTACAATGAGCAGTTCTTC. It encodes CASSLWAGVSYNEQFF.

In its sample, this clonotype was seen many times. The rearrangement joins TRBV7-2 to TRBJ1-3; D is possibly TRBD1 (5 bases). V was trimmed by 2 bases and J by 2 bases, leaving 10 bases between them. Germline CDR1 is SGHTA and CDR2 is FQGNSA. This CDR3 contains 15 residues. The DNA of the CDR3 is TGTGCCAGCAGCTTACAAGGGACGACTGGAAACACCATATATTTT. Translation: CASSLQGTTGNTIYF.

The table lists this clonotype with many counts. The chain is built from TRBV3-1 and TRBJ2-1; D is possibly TRBD2 (5 bases). The CDR3 has 16 residues. V was clipped by 4 bases and J by 4 bases, with 17 bases between them. CDR1 and CDR2 from the germline V gene are LGHDT and YNNKEL (reference sequence). This CDR3 is CASSPTQRLSYNEQFF. Here the CDR3 DNA reads TGTGCCAGCAGCCCGACTCAGCGGTTATCGTACAATGAGCAGTTCTTC.